The entry below gives a single TCR beta chain sequence along with its context. What it binds is not known. PCR involved 60 Vbeta and 13 Jbeta primers. Measured with immunoSEQ multiplex PCR; TCRdb has only the in-frame clones, and not every one. This sample has 100,000 to 150,000 clones, with 80% found just once. This sample is part of a study of cytomegalovirus exposure and HLA in healthy donors. Overall study results and limits: A later analysis showed that HLA-associated TCR beta chains had undergone more clonal expansion than equally common others. For most TCR sequences rarity was the rule, although some public TCRs occurred in many donors.

Germline CDR1 is SGHTA and CDR2 is FQGNSA. Trimming stripped 1 base from V and 5 bases from J, with 11 bases between. CDR3 length equals 14 residues. The origin of this receptor is a man between 40 and 49 years old in good health and CMV-seronegative. V and J are TRBV7-2 and TRBJ2-5; TRBD2 might be the D (7 bases). Specimen: PBMCs. CDR3 in amino acids: CASSLGGGRETQYF. Here the CDR3 DNA reads TGTGCCAGCAGCTTAGGCGGGGGCCGGGAGACCCAGTACTTC.